These 20 T cell receptor beta chains originate from one sample sequenced in a study of cytotoxic CD8 clonotypes in ibrutinib-treated CLL. Assay used: immunoSEQ multiplex PCR; TCRdb lists only in-frame clones, some missing. The table shows some 200,000 clones, with 72% occurring only once. This specimen consisted of PBMCs, obtained after 24 months of ibrutinib treatment. The receptors come from a human donor with chronic lymphocytic leukemia.

This clone was seen more than once but under ten times. This chain uses TRBV4-3 with TRBJ2-1, with 11 bases lining up with TRBD2. V dropped 4 bases and J dropped 4; count of bases not matched to a gene: 3. Germline CDR1 is LGHNA and CDR2 is YSLEER. CDR3 length: 15 amino acids. The CDR3: CASSPGLAVYNEQFF. DNA for the CDR3: TGCGCCAGCAGCCCGGGACTAGCGGTATACAATGAGCAGTTCTTC.

DNA of the CDR3: TGTGCCAGCATAGGGGAGTACGGCTACACCTTC. It translates to CASIGEYGYTF. This chain connects TRBV27 to TRBJ1-2, with D possibly matching TRBD1 (5 bases). V was trimmed by 7 bases and J by 8 bases, leaving 11 bases between them. This CDR3 is built from 11 residues. Germline V lookup: CDR1 MNHEY, CDR2 SMNVEV (reference sequence).

The genes are TRBV7-2 and TRBJ2-7; D may be TRBD2 (5 bases). V was cut by 6 bases and J by 4 bases, with 19 bases left in between. The CDR3 is made up of 15 amino acids. Germline V gene lookup returns CDR1 SGHTA and CDR2 FQGNSA. The CDR3 sequence is CASSLGLINGYEQYF. Written as DNA, the CDR3 is TGTGCCAGCAGTCTAGGACTCATCAATGGATACGAGCAGTACTTC.

Written as DNA, the CDR3 is TGTGCCAGCAGCTTGGACCGGGCCACTGGGGCCAACGTCCTGACTTTC. Residues: CASSLDRATGANVLTF. The chain combines TRBV5-4 with TRBJ2-6, with D hard to call. V lost 0 bases to trimming and J lost 2 bases, with 9 bases between them. This CDR3 is built from 16 residues. The V gene's germline CDR1 is SGHNT and CDR2 YYREEE (reference sequence).

J is TRBJ1-5 and V is TRBV27; D not certain. The CDR3 runs to 14 residues. The V and J ends lost 3 bases and 2 bases respectively, with 8 bases between them. Germline-derived CDR1 and CDR2 are MNHEY and SMNVEV (reference sequence). The chain's CDR3 is CASSLVQGNQPQHF. The CDR3, as DNA: TGTGCCAGCAGTTTGGTCCAGGGCAATCAGCCCCAGCATTTT.

This clone has only a few counts. The chain employs TRBV19 and TRBJ2-3; D gene unclear. This CDR3 has 14 residues. From germline, CDR1 is LNHDA and CDR2 SQIVND (reference sequence). Trimming took 6 bases from V and 3 from J, leaving 13 bases between them. CDR3 sequence: CASSRQGLTDTQYF. The DNA for the CDR3 is TGTGCCAGTAGCCGCCAAGGCCTAACAGATACGCAGTATTTT.

The chain recombines TRBV29-1 with TRBJ1-2; weak D call: TRBD1 (5 bases). This CDR3 contains 12 residues. Germline V CDR1 and CDR2: SQVTM, ANQGSEA. Trimming left V 3 bases short and J 3 bases short, with 8 bases between. In DNA form, the CDR3 reads TGCAGCGTTGACCGGGACTACTATGGCTACACCTTC. This gives the protein CSVDRDYYGYTF.

Written as DNA, the CDR3 is TGTGCCAGCAGCTCCGGGGGGGAGCAGTACTTC. Translation: CASSSGGEQYF. The V and J genes are TRBV11-3 and TRBJ2-7, with TRBD2 matching 7 bases. CDR3 length equals 11 residues. Germline assignment: CDR1 SGHNT and CDR2 YENEEA. With V trimmed by 4 bases and J by 7 bases, 1 base remained unmatched.

The gene calls are TRBV30 and TRBJ2-3; D is ambiguous. With 1 base removed from V and 0 bases from J, the gap between germline ends came to 11 bases. This CDR3 contains 15 residues. The germline V gene has CDR1 GTSNPN and CDR2 SVGIG (reference sequence). Written as DNA, the CDR3 is TGTGCCTGGAGTGCTATACCTGCTAGCACAGATACGCAGTATTTT. Protein product: CAWSAIPASTDTQYF.

V usage is TRBV28 and J usage is TRBJ2-6, with D hard to call. The CDR3 runs to 15 residues. Germline loops: CDR1 MDHEN, CDR2 SYDVKM. Trimming stripped 7 bases from V and 0 bases from J, with 10 bases between. CDR3 nucleotides: TGTGCCAGCAAGTCCGTGGACTCTGGGGCCAACGTCCTGACTTTC. Translation: CASKSVDSGANVLTF.

Worth noting for this clone: The junction departs from germline at one end; a sequencing error may be responsible. V gene TRBV7-7 combines with J gene TRBJ2-5; 10 bases map to TRBD2. This CDR3 comprises 14 residues. Germline V CDR1 and CDR2: SSHAT, FNYEAQ (reference sequence). In DNA, the CDR3 is TGTGCTAGCAGCCCTCCTAGCGGGGGTGAGACCCAGTACTTC. This gives the protein CASSPPSGGETQYF.

The table lists this clone with a few counts. The rearrangement links TRBV7-9 to TRBJ1-1, with TRBD1 as a possible D gene (5 bases). V was cut by 5 bases and J by 3 bases, with 10 bases left in between. The CDR3 sequence is 13 residues long. CDR1 is SEHNR and CDR2 is FQNEAQ in the germline V gene (reference sequence). As DNA, the CDR3 is TGTGCCAGCAGCCGACTGGGGGACACTGAAGCTTTCTTT. Encoded protein: CASSRLGDTEAFF.

The chain employs TRBV28 and TRBJ1-5; D gene ambiguous. The V and J ends lost 6 bases and 5 bases respectively, with 17 bases between them. CDR3 length: 15 amino acids. Germline values: CDR1 MDHEN, CDR2 SYDVKM. This CDR3 reads CASRTGGSRHQPQHF. The CDR3, as DNA: TGTGCCAGCAGAACTGGAGGAAGCCGACATCAGCCCCAGCATTTT.

The chain uses TRBV7-9 and TRBJ2-3; D is tentatively TRBD1 or TRBD2 (5 bases each). Per the germline V gene, CDR1 is SEHNR and CDR2 is FQNEAQ (reference sequence). CDR3 size: 16 residues. With 1 base removed from V and 4 bases from J, the gap between germline ends came to 15 bases. The chain's CDR3 is CASSLGGWRAPDTQYF. In DNA form, the CDR3 reads TGTGCCAGCAGCTTAGGGGGGTGGAGAGCGCCAGATACGCAGTATTTT.

The chain employs TRBV6-1 and TRBJ1-5; D uncertain. CDR1 and CDR2 from the germline V gene are MNHNS and SASEGT. Trimming cost V 2 bases and J 0 bases, with 17 bases left between them. This CDR3 is 18 amino acids long. As DNA, the CDR3 is TGTGCCAGCAGTGAAAAGGTGAGAGGGAGTGATAGCAATCAGCCCCAGCATTTT. Translating gives CASSEKVRGSDSNQPQHF.

The chain combines TRBV18 with TRBJ1-1; tentatively, D is TRBD1 (6 bases). The length of the CDR3 is 15 residues. V was cut by 2 bases and J by 0 bases, with 10 bases left in between. CDR1 and CDR2 from the germline V gene are KGHSH and LQKENI. The CDR3 is CASSPGQNLNTEAFF. The CDR3 DNA reads TGTGCCAGCTCACCAGGACAGAATTTGAACACTGAAGCTTTCTTT. Full variable domain (remainder filled in from reference TRBV18 and TRBJ1-1): NAGVMQNPRHLVRRRGQEARLRCSPMKGHSHVYWYRQLPEEGLKFMVYLQKENIIDESGMPKERFSAEFPKEGPSILRIQQVVRGDSAAYFCASSPGQNLNTEAFFGQGTRLTVV.

DNA of the CDR3: TGTGCCTGGAGTGTGACCCGGACTAGCGGGAGGTGGGATACGCAGTATTTT. Protein product: CAWSVTRTSGRWDTQYF. J is TRBJ2-3 and V is TRBV30, with 14 bases matching TRBD2. This CDR3 is built from 17 residues. Germline CDR1 reads GTSNPN; CDR2 reads SVGIG (reference sequence). V lost 0 bases, J lost 6 bases, and 8 bases stayed unmatched.

This chain links TRBV14 with TRBJ2-1, with 14 nucleotides matching TRBD2. Per the germline V gene, CDR1 is SGHDN and CDR2 is FVKESK. Trimming cost V 4 bases and J 9 bases; bases outside gene matches: 2. The CDR3 has 14 amino acids. This CDR3 is CASSRGLAGVEQFF. In DNA form, the CDR3 reads TGTGCCAGCAGCCGGGGACTAGCGGGAGTTGAGCAGTTCTTC.

A few counts support this clone. The V call is TRBV6-6, the J call TRBJ2-2; 8 nucleotides align to TRBD2. Germline V gene lookup returns CDR1 MNHNY and CDR2 SVGAGI (reference sequence). J was trimmed by 6 bases and V by 7 bases; bases with no gene match: 7. The CDR3 has 14 residues. CDR3 nucleotides: TGTGCCAGCAAAGGGACTAGTGCGGCCGGGGAGCTGTTTTTT. Its translation is CASKGTSAAGELFF.

The chain uses TRBV7-2 and TRBJ1-4, with a possible D match to TRBD1 (5 bases). This CDR3 is 14 amino acids long. The V end was cut by 5 bases, the J end by 14 bases, with 21 bases between. Germline V lookup: CDR1 SGHTA, CDR2 FQGNSA. The CDR3 DNA reads TGTGCCAGCAGCCCCCGGATGGCCGCAGGGTGGCTGTTTTTT. It codes for CASSPRMAAGWLFF.